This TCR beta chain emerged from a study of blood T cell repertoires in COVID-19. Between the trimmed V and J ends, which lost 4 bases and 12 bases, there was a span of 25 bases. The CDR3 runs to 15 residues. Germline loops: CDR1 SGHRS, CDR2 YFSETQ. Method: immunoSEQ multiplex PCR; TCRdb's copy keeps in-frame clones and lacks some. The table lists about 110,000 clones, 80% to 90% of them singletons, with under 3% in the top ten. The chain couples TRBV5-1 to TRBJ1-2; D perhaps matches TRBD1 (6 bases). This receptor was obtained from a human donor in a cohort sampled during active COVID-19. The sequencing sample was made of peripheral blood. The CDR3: CASSPGTDGGGGHTF. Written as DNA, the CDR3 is TGCGCCAGCAGCCCCGGGACCGATGGAGGGGGGGGCCACACCTTC.